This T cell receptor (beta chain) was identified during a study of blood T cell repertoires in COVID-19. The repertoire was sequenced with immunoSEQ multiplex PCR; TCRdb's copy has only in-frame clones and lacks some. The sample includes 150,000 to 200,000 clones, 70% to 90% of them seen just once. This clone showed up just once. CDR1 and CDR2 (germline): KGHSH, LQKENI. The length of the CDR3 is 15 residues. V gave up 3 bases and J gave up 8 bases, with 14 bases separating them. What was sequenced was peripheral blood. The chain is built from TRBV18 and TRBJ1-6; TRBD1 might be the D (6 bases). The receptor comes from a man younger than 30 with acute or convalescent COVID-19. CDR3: CASSPLQGDYSPLHF. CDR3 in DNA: TGTGCCAGCTCACCCTTACAGGGCGACTATTCACCCCTCCACTTT.